These T cell receptor beta chains were read from a single sample in a study of T cells in Graves' hyperthyroidism and ophthalmopathy. MiXCR was run by TCRdb on the multiplex PCR reads, yielding one entry per CDR3 protein. This repertoire shows 90,000 to 120,000 distinct CDR3 sequences, 16% found once; its top ten account for 35% to 45%. Sequencing was carried out using blood. The source of these receptors is a woman between 45 and 65 years old with Graves' hyperthyroidism. Both conserved end residues are part of each CDR3. D genes are given only for firm matches. Rows may omit the clone size; those that give it use once, few, many or a size class.

J gene: TRBJ2-2
V gene: TRBV24-1
D gene: TRBD2
clone size: many
CDR3 protein: CATSDPPTSGNTGELFF
CDR3 DNA: TGTGCCACCAGTGACCCTCCTACTAGCGGGAACACCGGGGAGCTGTTTTTT

J gene: TRBJ2-3
V gene: TRBV5-1
D gene: -
clone size: many
CDR3 protein: CASSLREDLTDTQYF
CDR3 DNA: TGCGCCAGCAGCTTGAGGGAGGACCTCACAGATACGCAGTATTTT

J gene: TRBJ1-2
V gene: TRBV27
D gene: TRBD1
clone size: many
CDR3 protein: CASSNRDRDLRGYTF
CDR3 DNA: TGTGCCAGCAGTAACCGGGACAGGGATCTTCGTGGCTACACCTTC

J gene: TRBJ2-1
V gene: TRBV9
D gene: TRBD2
clone size: many
CDR3 protein: CASSVAPGPASGNNEQFF
CDR3 DNA: TGTGCCAGCAGCGTAGCGCCAGGGCCGGCTAGCGGGAACAATGAGCAGTTCTTC

J gene: TRBJ1-3
V gene: TRBV25-1
D gene: -
clone size: few
CDR3 protein: CASRPSGTSGNTIYF
CDR3 DNA: TGTGCCAGCAGACCATCAGGTACCTCTGGAAACACCATATATTTT

J gene: TRBJ2-3
V gene: TRBV7-2
D gene: TRBD1
clone size: -
CDR3 protein: CASGWDRGTTDTQYF
CDR3 DNA: TGTGCCAGCGGGTGGGACAGGGGGACCACAGATACGCAGTATTTT

J gene: TRBJ1-1
V gene: TRBV6-1
D gene: TRBD1
clone size: many
CDR3 protein: CASRLTGVSTEAFF
CDR3 DNA: TGTGCCAGCAGACTCACAGGGGTATCCACTGAAGCTTTCTTT

J gene: TRBJ2-5
V gene: TRBV10-3
D gene: -
clone size: many
CDR3 protein: CAISESGETQYF
CDR3 DNA: TGTGCCATCAGTGAGTCAGGGGAGACCCAGTACTTC

J gene: TRBJ2-1
V gene: TRBV28
D gene: -
clone size: -
CDR3 protein: CAGSLTQGWDEQFF
CDR3 DNA: TGTGCCGGCAGTTTAACTCAGGGGTGGGATGAGCAGTTCTTC

J gene: TRBJ1-2
V gene: TRBV20-1
D gene: -
clone size: few
CDR3 protein: CSVLQGINGYTF
CDR3 DNA: TGCAGTGTACTCCAGGGGATAAATGGCTACACCTTC

J gene: TRBJ2-1
V gene: TRBV29-1
D gene: -
clone size: many
CDR3 protein: CSVADFTYNEQFF
CDR3 DNA: TGCAGCGTAGCGGACTTTACCTACAATGAGCAGTTCTTC

J gene: TRBJ1-1
V gene: TRBV30
D gene: -
clone size: many
CDR3 protein: CASGGYRRLDEAFF
CDR3 DNA: TGTGCCTCCGGGGGGTACAGGAGGCTTGATGAAGCTTTCTTT

J gene: TRBJ1-1
V gene: TRBV27
D gene: -
clone size: many
CDR3 protein: CASSLRQGYTEAFF
CDR3 DNA: TGTGCCAGCAGTTTGCGGCAGGGGTACACTGAAGCTTTCTTT

J gene: TRBJ2-5
V gene: TRBV9
D gene: -
clone size: few
CDR3 protein: CASSVSVLWETQYF
CDR3 DNA: TGTGCCAGCAGCGTATCAGTGTTGTGGGAGACCCAGTACTTC

J gene: TRBJ2-1
V gene: TRBV29-1
D gene: -
clone size: many
CDR3 protein: CSVEGQPGNEQFF
CDR3 DNA: TGCAGCGTTGAAGGACAGCCGGGCAATGAGCAGTTCTTC

J gene: TRBJ1-2
V gene: TRBV5-6
D gene: -
clone size: many
CDR3 protein: CASSNSDGYTF
CDR3 DNA: TGTGCCAGCAGCAACAGCGATGGCTACACCTTC

J gene: TRBJ2-3
V gene: TRBV5-1
D gene: TRBD1
clone size: many
CDR3 protein: CASSLSRGTGGDTQYF
CDR3 DNA: TGCGCCAGCAGCTTATCCCGCGGGACAGGGGGCGATACGCAGTATTTT